These 11 T cell receptor beta chains were sequenced from one sample in a study of T cell changes during pregnancy in multiple sclerosis. Method: immunoSEQ multiplex PCR; TCRdb's copy keeps in-frame clones and lacks some. The sample lists 65,000 to 95,000 clones, roughly 91% seen once, with just over 2.5% in the top ten. The input for sequencing was peripheral blood, taken after pregnancy. All receptors come from a female donor in good health, enrolled as a control in a pregnancy study.

The J gene is TRBJ2-7, the V gene TRBV7-9, with 7 positions matching TRBD1. Germline V gives CDR1 SEHNR, CDR2 FQNEAQ (reference sequence). The CDR3 sequence is 13 residues long. Trimming removed 3 bases from V and 5 bases from J; junction bases left unmatched: 4. This CDR3 reads CASSLRTGNEQYF. The CDR3, as DNA: TGTGCCAGCAGCTTGAGGACAGGCAACGAGCAGTACTTC.

The CDR3 DNA reads as TGTGCCAGCAGCGGGGGGACTAGCGGGGTATACACAGATACGCAGTATTTT. This gives the protein CASSGGTSGVYTDTQYF. V is TRBV5-4 and J is TRBJ2-3; 13 nucleotides match TRBD2. The trim removed 4 bases at V and 2 bases at J, leaving 7 bases unmatched. There are 17 residues in the CDR3. Germline V gene sequence: CDR1 SGHNT, CDR2 YYREEE (reference sequence). Together with reference TRBV5-4 and TRBJ2-3, the CDR3 gives the full variable domain: ETGVTQSPTHLIKTRGQQVTLRCSSQSGHNTVSWYQQALGQGPQFIFQYYREEENGRGNFPPRFSGLQFPNYSSELNVNALELDDSALYLCASSGGTSGVYTDTQYFGPGTRLTVL.

The chain uses TRBV7-8 and TRBJ2-7, with TRBD1 matching 7 bases. CDR1 is SGHVS and CDR2 is FQNEAQ in the germline V gene. The CDR3 loop spans 14 amino acids. With 2 bases clipped from V and 4 bases from J, the junction kept 5 bases outside the gene matches. The DNA for the CDR3 is TGTGCCAGCAGCTTAATGGGACAGTCATACGAGCAGTACTTC. Translating it yields CASSLMGQSYEQYF.

The genes are TRBV18 and TRBJ1-5; TRBD1 aligns across 9 bases. This CDR3 has 15 residues. The J segment lost 6 bases and the V segment lost 3 bases, leaving 6 bases of the junction unmatched. Germline CDR1 and CDR2: KGHSH and LQKENI. The CDR3 region is CASSPGGQGIQPQHF. For the CDR3, the DNA is TGTGCCAGCTCACCCGGGGGACAGGGAATTCAGCCCCAGCATTTT.

This sequence joins TRBV4-2 and TRBJ2-1; TRBD1 matches at 11 bases. This CDR3 region has 17 residues. Germline V lookup: CDR1 LGHNA, CDR2 YNFKEQ. The V and J ends lost 3 bases and 5 bases, in that order; junction bases with no gene match: 9. As DNA, the CDR3 is TGTGCCAGCAGCCACACGGACAGGGGGCGCGTAAACAATGAGCAGTTCTTC. Translated: CASSHTDRGRVNNEQFF.

The V call is TRBV27, the J call TRBJ2-7; possible D gene TRBD2, 5 bases. The CDR3 extends over 12 amino acids. V was shortened by 8 bases and J by 1 base, with 9 bases between the two germline ends. Germline V lookup: CDR1 MNHEY, CDR2 SMNVEV (reference sequence). The CDR3 is CASAAGSYEQYF. In nucleotides, the CDR3 is TGTGCCAGCGCGGCGGGTTCCTACGAGCAGTACTTC.

This clone has only one observation. The rearrangement joins TRBV30 to TRBJ1-3; D is ambiguous. CDR3 length equals 12 residues. Germline values: CDR1 GTSNPN, CDR2 SVGIG (reference sequence). Trimming shortened V by 5 bases and J by 2 bases, and 7 bases separated the two germline ends. In nucleotides, the CDR3 is TGTGCCTGGGGCTTTCCTGGAAACACCATATATTTT. Residues: CAWGFPGNTIYF.

The chain employs TRBV7-3 and TRBJ2-3; 7 nucleotides match TRBD2. CDR3 size: 14 residues. Germline V gene sequence: CDR1 SGHTA, CDR2 FQGTGA. The trim removed 7 bases at V and 4 bases at J, leaving 8 bases unmatched. The CDR3 protein is CASKLTSGADTQYF. The CDR3 DNA reads TGTGCCAGCAAGTTAACCAGCGGGGCAGATACGCAGTATTTT.

This clone was observed a single time. CDR3 in amino acids: CASSSTTGQETQYF. CDR3 bases: TGTGCCAGCAGCTCCACGACAGGCCAAGAGACCCAGTACTTC. This rearrangement joins TRBV5-8 to TRBJ2-5; the D gene is possibly TRBD1 (6 bases). CDR3 length: 14 amino acids. Germline values: CDR1 SGHTS, CDR2 YDEGEE. V was trimmed by 3 bases and J by 1 base, leaving 10 bases between them.

This chain uses TRBV27 with TRBJ1-5; maybe TRBD1 (6 bases). The CDR3 is made up of 14 amino acids. V lost 8 bases and J 6 bases, leaving 17 bases between the germline ends. CDR1 and CDR2 (germline): MNHEY, SMNVEV (reference sequence). CDR3 bases: TGTGCCAGCGGGAGGGGGACCCTAGGTCAGCCCCAGCATTTT. Translation gives CASGRGTLGQPQHF.

This chain links TRBV9 with TRBJ2-7; 8 nucleotides agree with TRBD1. This CDR3 has 15 amino acids. Germline assignment: CDR1 SGDLS and CDR2 YYNGEE. V gave up 6 bases and J gave up 6 bases; unmatched junction bases: 14. CDR3 nucleotides: TGTGCCAGCAACCCGACAGGGGTAGGGGAAAGCGAGCAGTACTTC. Amino acids: CASNPTGVGESEQYF.